Described below is a single TCR beta chain sequence and its context. The sample is drawn from a study of control samples from healthy donors and cancer patients. Here immunoSEQ multiplex PCR was the method, and the copy in TCRdb shows in-frame clones only, minus some. The table has about 120,000 clones, 80% to 90% seen once; the top ten hold around 1.1%. J was trimmed by 7 bases and V by 2 bases; bases with no gene match: 12. This CDR3 spans 16 amino acids. Germline V gene sequence: CDR1 GTSNPN, CDR2 SVGIG (reference sequence). The sample was PBMCs. This chain links TRBV30 with TRBJ1-5, with TRBD1 matching over 9 bases. The receptor comes from a woman aged 50 to 65 with colorectal cancer. CDR3: CAWSSGQGQGKQPQHF. The CDR3 DNA is TGTGCCTGGAGTTCCGGACAGGGGCAGGGTAAGCAGCCCCAGCATTTT.